This T cell receptor beta chain was found in a study of T cells in tuberculosis. On the study more broadly: Sequenced TCRs come from CD1B-GMM tetramer-binding T cells.

Some clones are missing from TCRdb's copy, which holds only in-frame ones; the method was immunoSEQ multiplex PCR. The sample lists 70,000 to 95,000 clones; approximately 91% were seen once. This CDR3 region has 17 residues. Germline CDR1 is MNHNS and CDR2 is SASEGT. Deletions cut 4 bases from V and 3 bases from J, with 18 bases between. Cells were sorted from thawed PBMC rested overnight and stained with GMM-loaded CD1B tetramer, viability dye and anti-CD3. C32 glucose monomycolate from Rhodococcus equi was loaded onto the CD1B tetramers. The specimen was CD1b-GMM tetramer-negative cells sorted from PBMCs. The chain employs TRBV6-1 and TRBJ2-2; TRBD1 might be the D (6 bases). The clonotype originates from an adult woman with latent tuberculosis. CDR3 loop: CASSAYGWDTHTGELFF. CDR3 DNA: TGTGCCAGCAGTGCCTATGGATGGGACACCCACACCGGGGAGCTGTTTTTT.